This passage covers 25 T cell receptor beta chains from one sample sequenced in a study of T-cell reconstitution after alpha-beta-depleted transplantation in children. Unique molecular identifiers were incorporated when the TCRbeta library was constructed. One entry per CDR3 protein, called by TCRdb with MiXCR from the PCR reads. The sample lists about 210,000 distinct CDR3 sequences; under 20% were seen once. The input for sequencing was PBMCs, mostly from graft donor cells, taken 360 days after TCRalphabeta/CD19-depleted stem cell transplant. All receptors come from a male patient aged 2 to 10 who had a stem cell transplant for acute lymphoblastic leukemia, so the T cells may come from the graft donor.

The chain links TRBV29-1 to TRBJ2-1; the D gene is possibly TRBD2 (6 bases). V was pared by 4 bases and J by 6 bases, with 16 bases between. The V gene's germline CDR1 is SQVTM and CDR2 ANQGSEA. The CDR3 is 14 residues long. This CDR3 reads CSVVSRGELNEQFF. The DNA for the CDR3 is TGCAGCGTTGTCTCGCGGGGAGAACTCAATGAGCAGTTCTTC.

The table lists this clonotype with a few counts. The chain uses TRBV5-1 and TRBJ2-7, with 8 bases aligning to TRBD1. CDR1 and CDR2 (germline): SGHRS, YFSETQ. J gave up 5 bases and V 0 bases, and 7 bases lay outside the gene matches. This CDR3 spans 15 amino acids. The CDR3 DNA sequence: TGCGCCAGCAGCTTGGTCCAGGGACAGGCTAACGAGCAGTACTTC. This codes for CASSLVQGQANEQYF.

The chain couples TRBV7-2 to TRBJ1-1, with a weak D call TRBD1 (5 bases). V lost 1 base and J 2 bases, leaving 17 bases between the germline ends. CDR1 and CDR2 from the germline V gene are SGHTA and FQGNSA. The CDR3 has 17 residues. DNA of the CDR3: TGTGCCAGCAGCTTAGTTGCCAGGGCCATCCTTAACACTGAAGCTTTCTTT. Translation: CASSLVARAILNTEAFF.

Ten or more counts support this clonotype. The CDR3 loop reads CASSYDRVRETQYF. The CDR3 DNA is TGTGCCAGCAGTTACGATAGGGTTCGGGAGACCCAGTACTTC. The chain uses TRBV6-5 and TRBJ2-5; no clear D. Germline CDR1 reads MNHEY; CDR2 reads SVGAGI. The CDR3 spans 14 residues. V was cut by 2 bases and J by 5 bases, with 12 bases left in between.

The chain has TRBV12-3 or TRBV12-4 and TRBJ2-5; the D call may be TRBD1 or TRBD2 (5 bases each). Trimming left V 3 bases short and J 3 bases short, with 11 bases between. This CDR3 region has 14 residues. CDR3 nucleotide sequence: TGTGCCAGCAGTTTCATTCAGGGAGAAGAGACCCAGTACTTC. Its protein product is CASSFIQGEETQYF.

This clonotype was picked up many times. The rearrangement joins TRBV12-3 or TRBV12-4 to TRBJ1-1, with D uncertain. V lost 4 bases and J 4 bases, leaving 10 bases between the germline ends. The CDR3 extends over 13 amino acids. The CDR3: CASSSSVGTEAFF. The CDR3 bases are TGTGCCAGCAGTTCGTCAGTGGGCACTGAAGCTTTCTTT.

This clonotype has only a few counts. The J gene is TRBJ2-1, the V gene TRBV7-9; weak D call: TRBD1 (5 bases). CDR3 size: 14 residues. Trimming cost V 4 bases and J 7 bases, with 14 bases left between them. Per germline, CDR1 SEHNR and CDR2 FQNEAQ (reference sequence). The CDR3 sequence: CASSSIGAPNEQFF. CDR3 sequence (DNA): TGTGCCAGCAGCTCGATAGGGGCCCCAAATGAGCAGTTCTTC.

The chain joins TRBV5-8 to TRBJ2-5, with TRBD2 as a possible D gene (7 bases). The CDR3 consists of 14 residues. Germline CDR1 is SGHTS and CDR2 is YDEGEE. The ends were cut back, 7 bases at V and 6 bases at J, with 19 bases in the middle. The CDR3 nucleotides are TGTGCCAGCGGCCACCGGGGGGCCTTCCAGACCCAGTACTTC. Protein: CASGHRGAFQTQYF.

The chain carries TRBV2 and TRBJ2-3; D remains ambiguous. The CDR3 is made up of 15 amino acids. Germline values: CDR1 SNHLY, CDR2 FYNNEI. V lost 6 bases, J lost 4 bases, and 17 bases lay in between. This chain's CDR3 is CASRPVNSRSDTQYF. The CDR3 DNA follows: TGTGCCAGCAGGCCCGTAAATTCCCGGTCAGATACGCAGTATTTT.

The genes are TRBV15 and TRBJ2-3; 11 bases match TRBD2. The V gene end was trimmed by 5 bases and the J gene end by 6 bases; junction bases not matched to a gene: 10. Per germline, CDR1 LNHNV and CDR2 YYDKDF (reference sequence). CDR3 length: 16 residues. CDR3 nucleotide sequence: TGTGCCACCAGCGAAACCATCCTAGCGGGAGGCGATACGCAGTATTTT. Amino acid sequence: CATSETILAGGDTQYF.

This clonotype was recorded a few times. The J gene is TRBJ1-2, the V gene TRBV5-6; 8 positions match TRBD1. This CDR3 region has 14 residues. Germline-derived CDR1 and CDR2 are SGHDT and YYEEEE. J gave up 4 bases and V 4 bases, and 6 bases lay outside the gene matches. CDR3 in amino acids: CASSPGQGSYGYTF. DNA of the CDR3: TGTGCCAGCAGCCCCGGACAGGGAAGCTATGGCTACACCTTC.

The chain employs TRBV12-3 or TRBV12-4 and TRBJ1-1; D possibly corresponds to TRBD1 (5 bases). The CDR3 is made up of 15 amino acids. V lost 3 bases, J lost 4 bases, and 15 bases lay in between. This CDR3 reads CASSLGRHLSTEAFF. The CDR3 nucleotides are TGTGCCAGCAGTTTGGGACGGCACCTGAGCACTGAAGCTTTCTTT.

This chain uses TRBV7-6 with TRBJ2-7, with 8 positions matching TRBD2. Germline V gene sequence: CDR1 SGHVS, CDR2 FNYEAQ. This CDR3 region has 17 residues. V was clipped by 5 bases and J by 6 bases; unmatched bases: 18. The CDR3 DNA is TGTGCCAGCAGCCCCCAAGGACTAGCCGCTTTGTGTTTCGAGCAGTACTTC. Amino acids: CASSPQGLAALCFEQYF.

The rearrangement joins TRBV14 to TRBJ2-3, with 11 bases that match TRBD2. The junction had 8 bases not matched to a gene; V was cut back by 1 base and J by 5 bases. CDR3 size: 17 residues. Germline CDR1 is SGHDN and CDR2 is FVKESK. CDR3 in DNA: TGTGCCAGCAGCCAAGGGAGGACTAGCGGGTTAGAAGATACGCAGTATTTT. Translated: CASSQGRTSGLEDTQYF.

In this sample, this clonotype turned up a few times. The CDR3, as DNA: TGTGCCAGGAGTCCCCGGGACGGCCTCCAAGAGACCCAGTACTTC. It encodes CARSPRDGLQETQYF. The chain combines TRBV27 with TRBJ2-5; D may match TRBD1 or TRBD2 (5 bases each). V was cut by 9 bases and J by 1 base, with 18 bases left in between. The CDR3 is made up of 15 amino acids. Germline values: CDR1 MNHEY, CDR2 SMNVEV (reference sequence).

This chain uses TRBV19 with TRBJ1-5, with TRBD1 matching 8 bases. The V and J ends lost 7 bases and 0 bases, in that order; junction bases with no gene match: 11. CDR3 length: 17 amino acids. Germline CDR1 LNHDA, CDR2 SQIVND (reference sequence). This CDR3 is CASTTTGGPYSNQPQHF. The DNA for the CDR3 is TGTGCCAGTACCACAACAGGGGGTCCTTATAGCAATCAGCCCCAGCATTTT.

The table lists this clonotype with a few counts. The chain combines TRBV7-6 with TRBJ1-3; D is possibly TRBD1 (5 bases). CDR3 length: 17 residues. Trimming stripped 4 bases from V and 3 bases from J, with 19 bases between. From germline, CDR1 is SGHVS and CDR2 FNYEAQ. CDR3 nucleotides: TGTGCCAGCAGCTCGCCCCCCTCCGGGGCGGGTGGAAACACCATATATTTT. This sequence encodes CASSSPPSGAGGNTIYF.

This sequence joins TRBV29-1 and TRBJ2-1; D is uncertain. V was shortened by 2 bases and J by 8 bases, with 13 bases between the two germline ends. CDR3 length equals 13 residues. Germline values: CDR1 SQVTM, CDR2 ANQGSEA. This CDR3 is CSVERRLRDEQFF. DNA of the CDR3: TGCAGCGTTGAAAGGCGCCTCCGGGATGAGCAGTTCTTC.

The chain combines TRBV5-1 with TRBJ2-1; no clear D. From germline, CDR1 is SGHRS and CDR2 YFSETQ. Trimming removed 7 bases from V and 0 bases from J, with 11 bases in between. The CDR3 length is 14 residues. The CDR3, as DNA: TGCGCCAGCTGCGAAATTAGCTCCTACAATGAGCAGTTCTTC. Amino acid sequence: CASCEISSYNEQFF.

The chain couples TRBV6-5 to TRBJ2-5; 12 bases fit TRBD1. The ends lost 0 bases at V and 10 bases at J; junction bases unmatched: 3. The CDR3 consists of 14 residues. Germline V gene data show CDR1 as MNHEY and CDR2 as SVGAGI. The CDR3 spells CASSYSGTGGIQYF. The CDR3 DNA follows: TGTGCCAGCAGTTACTCCGGGACAGGGGGCATCCAGTACTTC.

V and J are TRBV12-3 or TRBV12-4 and TRBJ2-7; 7 bases fit TRBD2. The CDR3 runs 16 residues. The trim removed 0 bases at V and 0 bases at J, leaving 5 bases unmatched. Here the CDR3 reads CASSLARGRPSYEQYF. The CDR3 region has the DNA TGTGCCAGCAGTTTAGCGCGCGGGAGACCCTCCTACGAGCAGTACTTC.

This clonotype was recorded a few times. The V gene is TRBV3-1, the J gene TRBJ2-7; unclear D gene. Germline V gene lookup returns CDR1 LGHDT and CDR2 YNNKEL (reference sequence). With 0 bases removed from V and 0 bases from J, the gap between germline ends came to 9 bases. CDR3 length: 15 residues. CDR3 amino acids: CASSQDLSLSYEQYF. The CDR3 nucleotides read TGTGCCAGCAGCCAAGATCTGTCCCTCTCCTACGAGCAGTACTTC.

In this sample, this clonotype turned up a few times. The CDR3 region is CASSQESSSTDTQYF. In DNA, the CDR3 is TGTGCCAGCAGCCAAGAGTCTTCTAGCACAGATACGCAGTATTTT. The rearrangement uses TRBV4-2 and TRBJ2-3, with D unclear. Germline-derived CDR1 and CDR2 are LGHNA and YNFKEQ. The CDR3 consists of 15 residues. V lost 0 bases, J lost 0 bases, and 7 bases lay in between.

There are many counts of this clonotype. CDR3 nucleotide sequence: TGCAGCGTTGAACTTGACAGGGTTGGGACAGATACGCAGTATTTT. As protein: CSVELDRVGTDTQYF. The genes are TRBV29-1 and TRBJ2-3; 7 positions agree with TRBD1. This CDR3 comprises 15 residues. Germline CDR1 reads SQVTM; CDR2 reads ANQGSEA. The V segment lost 2 bases and the J segment 3 bases; nucleotides outside the gene matches: 8.

The chain is built from TRBV14 and TRBJ2-2; 7 bases are a match to TRBD1. J was trimmed by 3 bases and V by 3 bases; bases with no gene match: 4. The CDR3 has 15 amino acids. Germline V lookup: CDR1 SGHDN, CDR2 FVKESK. CDR3 sequence reads: CASSQFTGDTGELFF. For the CDR3, the DNA is TGTGCCAGCAGCCAGTTTACAGGGGACACCGGGGAGCTGTTTTTT.